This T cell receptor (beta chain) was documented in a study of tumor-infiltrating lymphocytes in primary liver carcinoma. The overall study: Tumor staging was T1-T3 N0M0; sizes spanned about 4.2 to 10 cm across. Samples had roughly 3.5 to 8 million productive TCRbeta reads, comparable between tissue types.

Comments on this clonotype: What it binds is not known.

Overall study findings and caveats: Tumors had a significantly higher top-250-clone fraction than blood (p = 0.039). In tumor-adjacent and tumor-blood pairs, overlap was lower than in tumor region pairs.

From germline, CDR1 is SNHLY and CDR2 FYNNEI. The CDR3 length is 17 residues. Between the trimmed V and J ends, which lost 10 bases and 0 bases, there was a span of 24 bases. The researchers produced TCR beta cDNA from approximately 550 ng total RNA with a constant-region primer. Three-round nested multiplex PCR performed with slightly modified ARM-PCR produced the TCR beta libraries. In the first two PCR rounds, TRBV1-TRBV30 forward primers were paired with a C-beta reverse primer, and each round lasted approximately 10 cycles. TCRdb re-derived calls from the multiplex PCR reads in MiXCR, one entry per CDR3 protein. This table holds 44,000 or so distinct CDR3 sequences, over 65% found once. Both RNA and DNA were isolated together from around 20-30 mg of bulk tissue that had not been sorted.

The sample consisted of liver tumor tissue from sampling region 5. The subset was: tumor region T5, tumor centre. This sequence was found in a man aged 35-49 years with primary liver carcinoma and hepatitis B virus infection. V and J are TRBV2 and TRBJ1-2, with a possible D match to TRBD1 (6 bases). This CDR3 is CANRPLQQGLANYGYTF. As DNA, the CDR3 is TGTGCCAACAGGCCCCTACAACAGGGTTTAGCTAACTATGGCTACACCTTC.